Below, 13 T cell receptor beta chains from the same sample are listed, as sequenced in a study of blood T cells in healthy people across ages. Sample-barcoded 5' priming and a J-beta primer mix drove a second PCR of about 6 to 12 cycles. TCRdb re-called the 5' RACE reads with MiXCR, one entry per CDR3 protein. The sample comprises 1.2 million to 1.5 million distinct CDR3 sequences, roughly 45% of which are singletons, and roughly 7.7% rests with the top ten. The sample was blood. These receptors all come from a young woman in good health.

CDR3 residues: CASSWDTGSEQFF. The CDR3 DNA follows: TGCGCCAGCAGCTGGGACACCGGTAGTGAGCAGTTCTTC. The chain joins TRBV5-1 to TRBJ2-1; perhaps TRBD1 as D (6 bases). Between the trimmed V and J ends, which lost 3 bases and 9 bases, there was a span of 13 bases. CDR3 length: 13 amino acids. Germline V gene sequence: CDR1 SGHRS, CDR2 YFSETQ.

This clonotype was detected only a few times. V and J are TRBV7-8 and TRBJ2-5; no definite D call. The germline gives CDR1 SGHVS, CDR2 FQNEAQ. The CDR3 length is 14 residues. Trimming pared 4 bases from V and 2 bases from J, leaving 11 bases between. CDR3 sequence: CASSSSDDQETQYF. In DNA form, the CDR3 reads TGTGCCAGCAGCTCTTCGGACGATCAAGAGACCCAGTACTTC.

The J gene is TRBJ2-1, the V gene TRBV11-1; 8 nucleotides match TRBD2. The CDR3 totals 17 residues. CDR1 and CDR2 (germline): SGHAT, FQDESV (reference sequence). V lost 5 bases to trimming and J lost 3 bases; unmatched junction nucleotides: 12. CDR3 in DNA: TGTGCCAGCAGCACAAACGGACCCGGGACTAGCTACAATGAGCAGTTCTTC. It is translated as CASSTNGPGTSYNEQFF.

On this clonotype itself: A much larger clone differs from this one at a single base, so this may be a read error. The chain carries TRBV6-4 and TRBJ2-1, with D possibly matching TRBD2 (6 bases). Germline V gene lookup returns CDR1 MRHNA and CDR2 SNTAGT. The CDR3 length is 13 residues. The CDR3 DNA reads TGTGCCGGCAGTGAGGGGACTGACAATGAGCAGTTCTTC. Its translation is CAGSEGTDNEQFF.

This clonotype was counted at least ten times. The chain recombines TRBV3-1 with TRBJ2-1; the D gene is possibly TRBD2 (6 bases). With 4 bases removed from V and 6 bases from J, the gap between germline ends came to 16 bases. Per germline, CDR1 LGHDT and CDR2 YNNKEL (reference sequence). CDR3 length equals 15 residues. The CDR3 DNA reads TGTGCCAGCAGCCCCTTTAAGATAGCGGCCAATGAGCAGTTCTTC. Encoded protein: CASSPFKIAANEQFF.

V is TRBV11-2 and J is TRBJ2-4; 9 bases fit TRBD2. Gene TRBJ2-7 matches the end of the DNA better, so the J call may be wrong. The CDR3 has 15 amino acids. The germline V gene encodes CDR1 SGHAT and CDR2 FQNNGV. CDR3 nucleotide sequence: TGTGCCAGCAGCTTAGAGGCGGGGGGGATCTCCGAGCAGTACTTC. Amino acid sequence: CASSLEAGGISEQYF.

The V call is TRBV4-2, the J call TRBJ2-3; 9 bases match TRBD2. Germline CDR1 is LGHNA and CDR2 is YNFKEQ. This CDR3 spans 18 amino acids. V dropped 0 bases and J dropped 4; count of bases not matched to a gene: 11. CDR3 loop: CASSQERRGGPRADTQYF. CDR3 in DNA: TGTGCCAGCAGCCAAGAAAGGCGGGGGGGCCCTAGGGCAGATACGCAGTATTTT.

The chain employs TRBV6-6 and TRBJ1-6, with D possibly TRBD1 on 6 matching bases. This CDR3 contains 14 residues. V dropped 6 bases and J dropped 5 bases, with 11 bases sitting between them. CDR1 is MNHNY, CDR2 SVGAGI, per germline (reference sequence). The CDR3 loop reads CASRNRDDNSPLHF. The DNA for the CDR3 is TGTGCCAGCAGGAACAGGGATGATAATTCACCCCTCCACTTT.

The chain recombines TRBV20-1 with TRBJ2-7; 10 bases map to TRBD1. Germline loops: CDR1 DFQATT, CDR2 SNEGSKA (reference sequence). The length of the CDR3 is 17 residues. With V trimmed by 3 bases and J by 0 bases, 11 bases remained unmatched. In DNA form, the CDR3 reads TGCAGTGCTAGGCCATCATCCGGGACAGGGGACTCCTACGAGCAGTACTTC. Translating gives CSARPSSGTGDSYEQYF.

The genes are TRBV5-1 and TRBJ2-5, with no clear D. V lost 0 bases and J lost 4, with 13 bases in between. The CDR3 extends over 15 amino acids. Germline V lookup: CDR1 SGHRS, CDR2 YFSETQ. CDR3 DNA: TGCGCCAGCAGCTTGGGGCAAAAGAGAGGAGAGACCCAGTACTTC. This encodes CASSLGQKRGETQYF. Full variable domain (rest looked up from reference TRBV5-1 and TRBJ2-5): KAGVTQTPRYLIKTRGQQVTLSCSPISGHRSVSWYQQTPGQGLQFLFEYFSETQRNKGNFPGRFSGRQFSNSRSEMNVSTLELGDSALYLCASSLGQKRGETQYFGPGTRLLVL.

In this sample, this clonotype turned up a few times. This chain links TRBV7-9 with TRBJ2-1; 11 bases align to TRBD1. The CDR3 is 16 residues long. The trim removed 5 bases at V and 7 bases at J, leaving 10 bases unmatched. Per the germline V gene, CDR1 is SEHNR and CDR2 is FQNEAQ (reference sequence). This chain's CDR3 is CASSSRGTGGLNEQFF. The CDR3 DNA is TGTGCCAGCAGCAGCAGGGGGACAGGGGGATTGAATGAGCAGTTCTTC.

The genes are TRBV12-3 or TRBV12-4 and TRBJ2-1; D remains unclear. This CDR3 comprises 15 residues. Trimming cost V 2 bases and J 2 bases, with 10 bases left between them. CDR3 sequence reads: CASSLSEQPYNEQFF. Here the CDR3 DNA reads TGTGCCAGCAGTTTATCGGAACAACCCTACAATGAGCAGTTCTTC.

This clonotype was seen a single time. The rearrangement uses TRBV6-6 and TRBJ2-7; D not resolved. The length of the CDR3 is 15 residues. Germline V gene sequence: CDR1 MNHNY, CDR2 SVGAGI (reference sequence). V gave up 0 bases and J gave up 7 bases, with 16 bases separating them. CDR3: CASSYSSTVYNEQYF. CDR3 bases: TGTGCCAGCAGTTACTCGAGCACCGTCTACAATGAGCAGTACTTC.